This TCR beta chain was documented in a study of T cell responses to AZD1222 COVID-19 vaccine. About the study: Second doses at about 4 or about 12 weeks were pooled. Study results and limitations: Spike-specific TCR repertoires showed rising breadth and depth after two AZD1222 doses. The repertoires were collected only after the peak T cell response.

Profiled with immunoSEQ multiplex PCR; TCRdb holds only in-frame clones, not every one. The repertoire holds 120,000 or so clones, around 92% seen once, with roughly 1.6% in the top ten. A remark on this clone: No antigen is known for it.

V was clipped by 3 bases and J by 3 bases; unmatched bases: 7. The CDR3 length is 16 residues. Germline assignment: CDR1 SGHAT and CDR2 FQNNGV. Sequences were derived from peripheral blood, sampled on day 0 of AZD1222 vaccination. This chain uses TRBV11-2 with TRBJ2-7; 11 positions match TRBD1. The clonotype was recovered from an adult in good health. The CDR3 here is CASSFVVGTGGYEQYF. The CDR3 DNA reads as TGTGCCAGCAGCTTTGTAGTCGGGACAGGGGGCTACGAGCAGTACTTC. Variable domain in full (rest from reference TRBV11-2 and TRBJ2-7): EAGVAQSPRYKIIEKRQSVAFWCNPISGHATLYWYQQILGQGPKLLIQFQNNGVVDDSQLPKDRFSAERLKGVDSTLKIQPAKLEDSAVYLCASSFVVGTGGYEQYFGPGTRLTVT.